This is a list of T cell receptor beta chains from one sample in a study of STAT3 mutations in large granular lymphocyte leukemia. Repertoires were generated with immunoSEQ multiplex PCR, while TCRdb's copy carries only in-frame clones and drops some. The sample holds around 15,000 clones, 80% to 95% seen once. Sequencing was carried out using peripheral blood mononuclear cells. The receptors stem from a woman in her 50s with T-cell large granular lymphocyte leukemia. Some clones in this sample may be carry-over from other donors' samples. Both conserved end residues are part of each CDR3. Fields, in order: CDR3 DNA, CDR3 protein, J gene, clone size, D gene, V gene, CDR3 length. The D gene is left open where the match is weak. For some rows the clone size is stated as once, few or many, or as a class when expanded; others skip it.

DNA: TGTGCCAGCAGACCTCTCGGGGTCTCCTACAATGAGCAGTTCTTC
CDR3: CASRPLGVSYNEQFF
J: TRBJ2-1
size: NA
D: NA
V: TRBV27
length: 15

DNA: TGTGCCAGCATGGGGTCTTGGGGGGCCACCGGGGAGCTGTTTTTT
CDR3: CASMGSWGATGELFF
J: TRBJ2-2
size: few
D: NA
V: TRBV27
length: 15

DNA: TGTGCCAGCAGTCCCCTTCCCGCGTCCGGGACCCACTATGGCTACACCTTC
CDR3: CASSPLPASGTHYGYTF
J: TRBJ1-2
size: NA
D: NA
V: TRBV27
length: 17

DNA: TGCAGCGCCCATAACGGGTATAGCACAGATACGCAGTATTTT
CDR3: CSAHNGYSTDTQYF
J: TRBJ2-3
size: NA
D: NA
V: TRBV29-1
length: 14

DNA: TGTGCCAGCAGCCCCCAGGATGGCATTCAGTACTTC
CDR3: CASSPQDGIQYF
J: TRBJ2-4
size: NA
D: NA
V: TRBV9
length: 12

DNA: TGTGCCAGCGGGGGCGGACATTCTGACGAGCAGTACTTC
CDR3: CASGGGHSDEQYF
J: TRBJ2-7
size: NA
D: NA
V: TRBV28
length: 13

DNA: TGTGCCAGCAGGTCGGGCGGTAACGGGGCCGGCGAGCAGTACTTC
CDR3: CASRSGGNGAGEQYF
J: TRBJ2-7
size: NA
D: NA
V: TRBV7-9
length: 15

DNA: TGTGCCAGCGGGGATGGTCAGCCCCAGCATTTT
CDR3: CASGDGQPQHF
J: TRBJ1-5
size: NA
D: NA
V: TRBV28
length: 11

DNA: TGTGCCAGCAGTCCCACTAGCGGGAGGTACGAGCAGTACTTC
CDR3: CASSPTSGRYEQYF
J: TRBJ2-7
size: NA
D: TRBD2
V: TRBV6-5
length: 14

DNA: TGCGCCAGCAGCTTGGCCGAAGGGGGGAATGAAAAACTGTTTTTT
CDR3: CASSLAEGGNEKLFF
J: TRBJ1-4
size: NA
D: NA
V: TRBV5-1
length: 15

DNA: TGCGCCAGCAGCCAAGACTTCCGGGGGCGCGACTATGGCTACACCTTC
CDR3: CASSQDFRGRDYGYTF
J: TRBJ1-2
size: NA
D: NA
V: TRBV4-1
length: 16

DNA: TGTGCCAGCAGCGTCACAGGGGGCGAGCAGTACTTC
CDR3: CASSVTGGEQYF
J: TRBJ2-7
size: NA
D: TRBD1
V: TRBV9
length: 12

DNA: TGCAGCGTAGGTCTGAGCGGGGAGCTGTTTTTT
CDR3: CSVGLSGELFF
J: TRBJ2-2
size: few
D: NA
V: TRBV29-1
length: 11

DNA: TGTGCCACCAGCCATGGAATCTCCTACGAGCAGTACTTC
CDR3: CATSHGISYEQYF
J: TRBJ2-7
size: NA
D: NA
V: TRBV15
length: 13

DNA: TGCGCCAGCAGCCAAGGTTGGGGGACAGGGGGTGGCTACGAGCAGTACTTC
CDR3: CASSQGWGTGGGYEQYF
J: TRBJ2-7
size: NA
D: TRBD1
V: TRBV4-3
length: 17

DNA: TGTGCCAGCAGCATCCGGACTAGCAACCAAGAGACCCAGTACTTC
CDR3: CASSIRTSNQETQYF
J: TRBJ2-5
size: NA
D: TRBD2
V: TRBV14
length: 15

DNA: TGTGCCAGCAGCGTGGACACCTATCAGCCCCAGCATTTT
CDR3: CASSVDTYQPQHF
J: TRBJ1-5
size: NA
D: NA
V: TRBV2
length: 13

DNA: TGTGCCTGGGGACTTACCAGGGAAAAACTGTTTTTT
CDR3: CAWGLTREKLFF
J: TRBJ1-4
size: NA
D: NA
V: TRBV30
length: 12

DNA: TGCGCCAGCAGCTATACAGGGAGTTTGTCCTACGAGCAGTACTTC
CDR3: CASSYTGSLSYEQYF
J: TRBJ2-7
size: NA
D: NA
V: TRBV5-1
length: 15